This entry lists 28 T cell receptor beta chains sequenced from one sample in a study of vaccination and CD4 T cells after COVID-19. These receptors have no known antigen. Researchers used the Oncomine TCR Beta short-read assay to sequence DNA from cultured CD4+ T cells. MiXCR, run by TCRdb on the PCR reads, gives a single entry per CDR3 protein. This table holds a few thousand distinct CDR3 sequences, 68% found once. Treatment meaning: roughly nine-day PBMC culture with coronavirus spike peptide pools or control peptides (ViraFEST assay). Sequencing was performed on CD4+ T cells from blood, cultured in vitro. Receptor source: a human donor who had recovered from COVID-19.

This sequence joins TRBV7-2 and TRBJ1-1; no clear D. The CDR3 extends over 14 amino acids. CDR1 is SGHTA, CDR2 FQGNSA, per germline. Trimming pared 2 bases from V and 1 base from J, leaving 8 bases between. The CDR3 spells CASSLNLRNTEAFF. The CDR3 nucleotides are TGTGCCAGCAGCTTAAATTTAAGGAACACTGAAGCTTTCTTT.

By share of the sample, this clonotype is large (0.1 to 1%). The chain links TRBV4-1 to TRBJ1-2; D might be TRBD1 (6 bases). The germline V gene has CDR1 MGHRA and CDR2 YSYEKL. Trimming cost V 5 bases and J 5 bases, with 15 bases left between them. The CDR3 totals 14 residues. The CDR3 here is CASSDAVGQYGYTF. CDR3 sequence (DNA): TGCGCCAGCAGCGACGCAGTGGGACAATATGGCTACACCTTC.

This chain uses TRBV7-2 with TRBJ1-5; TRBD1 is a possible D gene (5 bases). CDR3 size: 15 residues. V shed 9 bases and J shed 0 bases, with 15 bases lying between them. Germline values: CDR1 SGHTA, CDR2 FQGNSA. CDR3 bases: TGTGCCAGTGCCCCGGGGGGGTATAGCAATCAGCCCCAGCATTTT. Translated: CASAPGGYSNQPQHF.

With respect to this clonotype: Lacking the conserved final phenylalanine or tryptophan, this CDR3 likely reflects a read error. This CDR3 is CASSHGQPQHS. Here the CDR3 DNA reads TGCGCCAGCAGTCACGGTCAGCCCCAGCATTCT. The V gene is TRBV23-1, the J gene TRBJ1-5; D remains unclear. Being an ORF, TRBV23-1 has a function that is uncertain. Trimming removed 3 bases from V and 6 bases from J, with 3 bases in between. The CDR3 spans 11 residues.

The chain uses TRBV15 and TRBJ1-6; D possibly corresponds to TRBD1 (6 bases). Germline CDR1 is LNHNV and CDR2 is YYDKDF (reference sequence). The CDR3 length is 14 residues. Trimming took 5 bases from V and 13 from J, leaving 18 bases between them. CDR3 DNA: TGTGCCACCAGCCCTAACCAGGGGACATCGCCCCTCCACTTT. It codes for CATSPNQGTSPLHF. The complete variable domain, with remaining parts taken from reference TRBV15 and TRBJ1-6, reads DAMVIQNPRYQVTQFGKPVTLSCSQTLNHNVMYWYQQKSSQAPKLLFHYYDKDFNNEADTPDNFQSRRPNTSFCFLDIRSPGLGDTAMYLCATSPNQGTSPLHFGNGTRLTVT.

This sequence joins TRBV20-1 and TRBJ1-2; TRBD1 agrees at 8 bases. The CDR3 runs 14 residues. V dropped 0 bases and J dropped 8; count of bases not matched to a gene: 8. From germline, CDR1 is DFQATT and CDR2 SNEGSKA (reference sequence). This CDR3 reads CSARDQTGARGYTF. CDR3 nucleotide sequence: TGCAGTGCTAGAGATCAGACAGGGGCTCGGGGCTACACCTTC.

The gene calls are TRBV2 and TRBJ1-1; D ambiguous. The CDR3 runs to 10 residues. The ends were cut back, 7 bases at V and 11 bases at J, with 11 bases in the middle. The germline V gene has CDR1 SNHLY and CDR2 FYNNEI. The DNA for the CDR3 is TGTGCCAGCAAGGAGATCGGGGCTTTCTTT. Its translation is CASKEIGAFF.

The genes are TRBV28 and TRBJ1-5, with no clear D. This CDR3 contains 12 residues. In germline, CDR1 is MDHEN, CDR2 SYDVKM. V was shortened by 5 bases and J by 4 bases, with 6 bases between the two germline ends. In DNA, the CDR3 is TGTGCCAGCAGTCTCGTTAATCAGCCCCAGCATTTT. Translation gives CASSLVNQPQHF.

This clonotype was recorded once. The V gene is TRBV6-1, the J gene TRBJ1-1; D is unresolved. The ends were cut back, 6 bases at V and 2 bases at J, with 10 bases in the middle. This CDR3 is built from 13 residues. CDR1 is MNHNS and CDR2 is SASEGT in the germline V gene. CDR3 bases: TGTGCCAGCAGCCTGGCTGGTAACACTGAAGCTTTCTTT. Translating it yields CASSLAGNTEAFF.

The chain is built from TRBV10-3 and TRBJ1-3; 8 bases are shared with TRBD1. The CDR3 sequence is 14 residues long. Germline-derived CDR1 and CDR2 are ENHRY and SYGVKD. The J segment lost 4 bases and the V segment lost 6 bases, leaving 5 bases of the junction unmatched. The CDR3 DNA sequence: TGTGCCATCAGCCCGACAGGGGCAGGAAACACCATATATTTT. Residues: CAISPTGAGNTIYF.

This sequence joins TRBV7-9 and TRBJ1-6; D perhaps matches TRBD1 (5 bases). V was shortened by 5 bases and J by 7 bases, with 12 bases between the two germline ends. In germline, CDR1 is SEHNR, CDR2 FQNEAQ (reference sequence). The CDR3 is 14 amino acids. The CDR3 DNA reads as TGTGCCAGCAGCCGGGACCTCTGGAATTCACCCCTCCACTTT. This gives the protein CASSRDLWNSPLHF.

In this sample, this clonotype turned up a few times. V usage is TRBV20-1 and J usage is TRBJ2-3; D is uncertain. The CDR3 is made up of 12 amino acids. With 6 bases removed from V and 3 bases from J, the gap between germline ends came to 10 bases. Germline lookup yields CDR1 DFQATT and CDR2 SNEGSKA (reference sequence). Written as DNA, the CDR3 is TGCAGTGCAAAGACCGATACAGATACGCAGTATTTT. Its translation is CSAKTDTDTQYF.

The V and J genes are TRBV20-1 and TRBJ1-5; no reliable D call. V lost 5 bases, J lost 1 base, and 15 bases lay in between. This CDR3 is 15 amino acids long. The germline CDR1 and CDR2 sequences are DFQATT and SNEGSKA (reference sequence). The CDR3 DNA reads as TGCAGTGCTCAGGTCTCGGGGAAAAGCAATCAGCCCCAGCATTTT. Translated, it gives CSAQVSGKSNQPQHF.

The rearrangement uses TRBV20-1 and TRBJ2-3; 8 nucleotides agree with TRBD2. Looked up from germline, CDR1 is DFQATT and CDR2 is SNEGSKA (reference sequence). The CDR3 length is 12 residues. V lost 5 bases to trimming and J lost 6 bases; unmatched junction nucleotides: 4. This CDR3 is CSAPAGGDTQYF. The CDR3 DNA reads TGCAGTGCTCCGGCGGGGGGTGATACGCAGTATTTT.

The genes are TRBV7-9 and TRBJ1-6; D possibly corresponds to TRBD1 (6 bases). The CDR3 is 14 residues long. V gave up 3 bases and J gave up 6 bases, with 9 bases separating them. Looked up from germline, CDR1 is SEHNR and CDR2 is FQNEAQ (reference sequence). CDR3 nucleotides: TGTGCCAGCAGCTTCGGACAGACTAATTCACCCCTCCACTTT. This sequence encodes CASSFGQTNSPLHF.

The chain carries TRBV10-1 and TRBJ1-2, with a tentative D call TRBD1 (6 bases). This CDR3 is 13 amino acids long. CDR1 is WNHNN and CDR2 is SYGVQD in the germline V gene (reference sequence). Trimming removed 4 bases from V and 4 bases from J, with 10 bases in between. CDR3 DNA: TGCGCCAGCAGTGCCGGGACAAGCTATGGCTACACCTTC. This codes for CASSAGTSYGYTF.

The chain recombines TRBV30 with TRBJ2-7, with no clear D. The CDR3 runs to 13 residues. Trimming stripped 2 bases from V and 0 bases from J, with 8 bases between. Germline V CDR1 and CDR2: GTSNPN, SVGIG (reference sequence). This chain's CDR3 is CAWSRVSSYEQYF. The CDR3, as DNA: TGTGCCTGGAGTAGGGTTAGCTCCTACGAGCAGTACTTC.

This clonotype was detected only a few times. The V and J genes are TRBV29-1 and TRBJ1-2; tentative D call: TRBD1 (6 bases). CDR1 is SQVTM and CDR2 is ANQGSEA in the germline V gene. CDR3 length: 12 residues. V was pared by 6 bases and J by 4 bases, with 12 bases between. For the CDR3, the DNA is TGCAGCGTAACAGGGTTGACCTATGGCTACACCTTC. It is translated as CSVTGLTYGYTF.

The CDR3 DNA follows: TGCGCCAGCAGCTTGGGGACAGCATCGAATTCACCCCTCCACTTT. Protein product: CASSLGTASNSPLHF. This chain links TRBV5-1 with TRBJ1-6, with D perhaps matching TRBD1 (6 bases). CDR1 is SGHRS, CDR2 YFSETQ, per germline. The V gene lost 0 bases and the J gene lost 7 bases, with 11 bases spanning the gap. The CDR3 sequence is 15 residues long.

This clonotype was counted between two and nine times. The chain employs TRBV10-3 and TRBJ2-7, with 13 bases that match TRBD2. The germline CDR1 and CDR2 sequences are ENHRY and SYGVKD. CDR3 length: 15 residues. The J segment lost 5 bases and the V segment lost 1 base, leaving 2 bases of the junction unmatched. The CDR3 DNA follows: TGTGCCATCAGTGAGTTAGGACTAGCGGGGGACGAGCAGTACTTC. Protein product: CAISELGLAGDEQYF.

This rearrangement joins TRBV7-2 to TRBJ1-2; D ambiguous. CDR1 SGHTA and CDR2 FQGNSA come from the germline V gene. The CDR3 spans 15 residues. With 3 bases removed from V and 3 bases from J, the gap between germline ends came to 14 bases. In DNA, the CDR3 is TGTGCCAGCAGCTTTGGAGACGGCGCCTACTATGGCTACACCTTC. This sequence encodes CASSFGDGAYYGYTF.

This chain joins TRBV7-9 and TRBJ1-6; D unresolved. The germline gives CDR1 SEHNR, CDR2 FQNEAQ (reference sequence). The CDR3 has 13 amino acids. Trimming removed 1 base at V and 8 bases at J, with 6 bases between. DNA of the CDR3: TGTGCCAGCAGCTTAGGTTTGGATTCACCCCTCCACTTT. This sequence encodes CASSLGLDSPLHF.

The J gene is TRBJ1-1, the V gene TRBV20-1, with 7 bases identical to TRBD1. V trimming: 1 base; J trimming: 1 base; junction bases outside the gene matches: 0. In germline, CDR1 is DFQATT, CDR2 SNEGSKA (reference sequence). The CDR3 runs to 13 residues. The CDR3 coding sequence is TGCAGTGCTAGAGGGGACAGGAACACTGAAGCTTTCTTT. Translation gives CSARGDRNTEAFF.

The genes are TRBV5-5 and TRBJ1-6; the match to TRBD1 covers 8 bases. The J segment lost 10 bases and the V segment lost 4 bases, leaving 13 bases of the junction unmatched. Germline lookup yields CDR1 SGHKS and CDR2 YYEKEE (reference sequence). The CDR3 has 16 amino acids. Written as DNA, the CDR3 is TGTGCCAGCAGCAGTTTCCAGGGGGCAAGGGGATCACCCCTCCACTTT. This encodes CASSSFQGARGSPLHF. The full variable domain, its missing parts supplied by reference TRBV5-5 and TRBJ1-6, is DAGVTQSPTHLIKTRGQQVTLRCSPISGHKSVSWYQQVLGQGPQFIFQYYEKEERGRGNFPDRFSARQFPNYSSELNVNALLLGDSALYLCASSSFQGARGSPLHFGNGTRLTVT.

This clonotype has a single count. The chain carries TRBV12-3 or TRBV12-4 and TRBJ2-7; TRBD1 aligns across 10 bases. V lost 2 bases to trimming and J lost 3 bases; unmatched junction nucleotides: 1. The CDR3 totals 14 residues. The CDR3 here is CASSLRTGGYEQYF. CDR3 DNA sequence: TGTGCCAGCAGTTTAAGGACAGGGGGCTACGAGCAGTACTTC.

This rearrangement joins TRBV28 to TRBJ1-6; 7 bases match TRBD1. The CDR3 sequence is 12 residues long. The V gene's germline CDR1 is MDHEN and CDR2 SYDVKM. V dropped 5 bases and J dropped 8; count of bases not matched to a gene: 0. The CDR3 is CASSDRDSPLHF. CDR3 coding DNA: TGTGCCAGCAGTGACAGGGATTCACCCCTCCACTTT.

The CDR3 nucleotides are TGTGCCAGCAGTTACCGGGGACAGGGATATGGCTACACCTTC. Its translation is CASSYRGQGYGYTF. The J gene is TRBJ1-2, the V gene TRBV6-5; 9 nucleotides agree with TRBD1. Germline loops: CDR1 MNHEY, CDR2 SVGAGI. The CDR3 is 14 residues long. V shed 2 bases, J shed 5 bases, and the junction held 3 bases outside the gene matches.

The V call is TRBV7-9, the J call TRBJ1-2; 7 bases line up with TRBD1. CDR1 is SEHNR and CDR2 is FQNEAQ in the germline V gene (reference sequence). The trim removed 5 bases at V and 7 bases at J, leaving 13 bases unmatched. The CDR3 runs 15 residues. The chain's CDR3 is CASSPPRGDSPGYTF. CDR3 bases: TGTGCCAGCAGCCCCCCCAGGGGGGACAGTCCTGGCTACACCTTC.